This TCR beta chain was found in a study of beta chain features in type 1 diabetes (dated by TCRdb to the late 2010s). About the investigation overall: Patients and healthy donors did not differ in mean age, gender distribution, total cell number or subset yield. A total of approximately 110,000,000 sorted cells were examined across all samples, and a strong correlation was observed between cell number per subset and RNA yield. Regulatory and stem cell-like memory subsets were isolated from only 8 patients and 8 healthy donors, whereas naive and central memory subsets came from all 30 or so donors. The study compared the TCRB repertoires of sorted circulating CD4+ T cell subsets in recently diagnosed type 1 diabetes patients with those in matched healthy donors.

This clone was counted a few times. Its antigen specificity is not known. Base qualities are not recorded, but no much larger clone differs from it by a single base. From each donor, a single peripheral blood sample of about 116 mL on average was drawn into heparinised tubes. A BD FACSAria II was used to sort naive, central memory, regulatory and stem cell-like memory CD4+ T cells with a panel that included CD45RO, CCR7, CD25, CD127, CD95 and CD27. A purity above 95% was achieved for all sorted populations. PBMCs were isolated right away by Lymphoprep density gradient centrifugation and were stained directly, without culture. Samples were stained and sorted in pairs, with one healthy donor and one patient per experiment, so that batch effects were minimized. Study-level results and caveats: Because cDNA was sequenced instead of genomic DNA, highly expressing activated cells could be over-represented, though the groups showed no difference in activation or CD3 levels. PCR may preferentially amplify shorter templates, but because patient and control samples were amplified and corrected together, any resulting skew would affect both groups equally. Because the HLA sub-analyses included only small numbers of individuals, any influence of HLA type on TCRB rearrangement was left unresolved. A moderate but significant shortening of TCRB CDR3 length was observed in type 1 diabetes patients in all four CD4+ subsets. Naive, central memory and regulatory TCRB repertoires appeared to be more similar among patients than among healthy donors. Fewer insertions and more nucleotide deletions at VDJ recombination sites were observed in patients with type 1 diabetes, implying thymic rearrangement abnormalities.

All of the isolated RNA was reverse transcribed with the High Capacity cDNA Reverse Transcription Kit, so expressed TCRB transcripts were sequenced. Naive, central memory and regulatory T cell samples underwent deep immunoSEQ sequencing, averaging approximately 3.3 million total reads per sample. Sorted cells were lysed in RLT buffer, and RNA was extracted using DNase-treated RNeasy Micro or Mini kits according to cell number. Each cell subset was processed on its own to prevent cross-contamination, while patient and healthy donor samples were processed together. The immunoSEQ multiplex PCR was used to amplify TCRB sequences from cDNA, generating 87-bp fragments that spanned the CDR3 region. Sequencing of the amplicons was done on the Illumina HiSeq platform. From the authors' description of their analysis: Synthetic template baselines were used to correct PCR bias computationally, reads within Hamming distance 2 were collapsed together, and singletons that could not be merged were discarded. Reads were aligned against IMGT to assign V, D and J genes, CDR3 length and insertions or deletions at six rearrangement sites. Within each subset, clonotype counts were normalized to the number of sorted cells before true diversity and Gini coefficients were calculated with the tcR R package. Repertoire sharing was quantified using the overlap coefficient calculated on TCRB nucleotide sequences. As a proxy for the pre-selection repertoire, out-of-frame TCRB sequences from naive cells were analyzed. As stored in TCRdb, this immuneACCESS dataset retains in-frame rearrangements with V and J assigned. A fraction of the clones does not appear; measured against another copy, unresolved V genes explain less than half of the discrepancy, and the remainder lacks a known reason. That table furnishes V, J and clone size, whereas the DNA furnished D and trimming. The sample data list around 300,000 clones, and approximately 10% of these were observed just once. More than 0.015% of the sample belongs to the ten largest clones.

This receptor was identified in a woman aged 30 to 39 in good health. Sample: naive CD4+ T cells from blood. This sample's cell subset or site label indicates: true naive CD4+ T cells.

The DNA sequence follows: TGTGCCAGCAGCCCCCCCGCAGGGCCCTACGAGCAGTACTTC. It is translated as CASSPPAGPYEQYF. The chain couples TRBV5-4 to TRBJ2-7; a weak D assignment points to TRBD1 (5 bases agree). The germline V gene (reference sequence) supplies CDR1 SGHNT and CDR2 YYREEE. At the junction V is shortened by 4 bases and J by 2 bases, with 13 bases in between. The CDR3, from cysteine to phenylalanine, totals 14 residues. Only the CDR3 portion is preserved as DNA: 42 bases, with reading frame beginning at the first base.